A selection of T cell receptor beta chains follows, all from one sample in a study of shared clonotypes between healthy human individuals. Sequencing used immunoSEQ multiplex PCR; TCRdb keeps in-frame clones, though not all of them. Here the sample spans about 600,000 clones, 97% being singletons. Sequencing was performed on naive CD4+ T cells sorted from blood. These receptors came from a woman aged 25 to 39 in good health. CDR3s include the opening cysteine and the closing phenylalanine or tryptophan. The D gene is left open where the match is weak. Clone size is not always given. Where it is, it says once, few, many or a class for expanded clones.

NA	TRBV5-1	TRBJ2-1	TRBD1	TGCGCCAGCAGCTTCCTCCACAGACAGGGGGCCTACAATGAGCAGTTCTTC	CASSFLHRQGAYNEQFF
once	TRBV14	TRBJ1-2	NA	TGTGCCAGCAGCCCCGCGGGGTCTAACTATGGCTACACCTTC	CASSPAGSNYGYTF
NA	TRBV6-1	TRBJ2-5	NA	TGTGCCAGCAGTGAATCGCGGGAGACCCAGTACTTC	CASSESRETQYF
NA	TRBV5-4	TRBJ2-3	TRBD1	TGTGCCAGCAGCTCGGTCACAGGGGCCGATACGCAGTATTTT	CASSSVTGADTQYF
NA	TRBV29-1	TRBJ2-7	TRBD2	TGCAGCGTTGATGAAGGACTAGGGGAGCAGTACTTC	CSVDEGLGEQYF
NA	TRBV28	TRBJ2-7	NA	TGTGCCAGCAGTCGGGTGGGCGCCGAGCAGTACTTC	CASSRVGAEQYF
NA	TRBV7-9	TRBJ1-3	NA	TGTGCCAGCAGCTCCAGGAGGCAGGGTGCTGGAAACACCATATATTTT	CASSSRRQGAGNTIYF
NA	TRBV2	TRBJ2-7	TRBD2	TGTGCCAGTCAAAGAAGACTAGCGGGAAGCTCCTACGAGCAGTACTTC	CASQRRLAGSSYEQYF
NA	TRBV28	TRBJ2-3	NA	TGTGCCAGCGGCGGCCCCTTATATACGCAGTATTTT	CASGGPLYTQYF
NA	TRBV19	TRBJ2-7	TRBD1	TGTGCCAGTAGTACTGGGACAGCCTCCTACGAGCAGTACTTC	CASSTGTASYEQYF
NA	TRBV28	TRBJ1-5	NA	TGTGCCAGCAGTCCTTCTTGGAACAGCAATCAGCCCCAGCATTTT	CASSPSWNSNQPQHF
NA	TRBV5-1	TRBJ1-4	TRBD1	TGCGCCAGCAGCTTGGAGCCGCCGGGACAGGGAACAACTAATGAAAAACTGTTTTTT	CASSLEPPGQGTTNEKLFF
NA	TRBV10-3	TRBJ1-5	NA	TGTGCCATCAGTGAGTCGTTAGGGACTCGGGATCAGCCCCAGCATTTT	CAISESLGTRDQPQHF
NA	TRBV5-1	TRBJ2-7	TRBD1	TGCGCCAGCACACCGGGACAGGGTGTGGGCGAGCAGTACTTC	CASTPGQGVGEQYF
NA	TRBV2	TRBJ2-1	NA	TGTGCCAGCAGTGGGGGAACAGGGTTGAATGAGCAGTTCTTC	CASSGGTGLNEQFF
NA	TRBV2	TRBJ2-5	TRBD2	TGTGCCAGCATGACGGGAGGGCCGGGGGAGACCCAGTACTTC	CASMTGGPGETQYF
NA	TRBV6-5	TRBJ2-1	TRBD2	TGTGCCAGCAGTTACCGGGGACTAGCGAATGAGCAGTTCTTC	CASSYRGLANEQFF
NA	TRBV10-1	TRBJ2-3	NA	TGCGCCAGCAGTGTGTCAGGGGTATACGTTACGCAGTATTTT	CASSVSGVYVTQYF
NA	TRBV6-1	TRBJ1-2	NA	TGTGCCAGCAGTGAGGAGAAGGGATTCGGTGGCTACACCTTC	CASSEEKGFGGYTF
once	TRBV5-1	TRBJ1-1	NA	TGCGCCAGCAGCTTGGCTCCAGGGACGAACACTGAAGCTTTCTTT	CASSLAPGTNTEAFF